The rows below give T cell receptor beta chains drawn from one sample of a study of naive and memory T cell subsets. A single record per CDR3 protein comes from TCRdb applying MiXCR to the UMI-ligation and nested PCR reads. The table records around 20,000 distinct CDR3 sequences, approximately 6% of them present only once. Source: skin, taken from a tuberculin skin test site. These receptors came from an adult in good health. Both conserved end residues are part of each CDR3. A D gene is named only where the DNA matches it firmly. Part of the rows lack a size; the others show once, few, many or a class for expanded clones.

j_call v_call d_call clone_size cdr3_nt cdr3_aa
TRBJ2-2 TRBV25-1 . . TGTGCCAGCAGAGCCCGGAAGGGGCTACCTTATGAGACCGGGGAGCTGTTTTTT CASRARKGLPYETGELFF
TRBJ2-3 TRBV6-2/TRBV6-3 TRBD1 medium-sized TGTGCCAGCAGTTATATCGACAGGGGCTCAGATACGCAGTATTTT CASSYIDRGSDTQYF
TRBJ2-1 TRBV28 TRBD1 . TGTGCCAGCAGTGTAGAAGGGATTTGGACAGGAGACAATGAGCAGTTCTTC CASSVEGIWTGDNEQFF
TRBJ1-3 TRBV9 . . TGTGCCAGTCAACTCGGCGACCGCTCTGGAAACACCATATATTTT CASQLGDRSGNTIYF
TRBJ2-1 TRBV12-3/TRBV12-4 TRBD2 many TGTGCCAGCAGTTCCCTAGCGGGAGGATGGAGCCTAACTTACAATGAGCAGTTCTTC CASSSLAGGWSLTYNEQFF
TRBJ2-1 TRBV20-1 TRBD2 many TGCAGTGCTAGCTCGACTAGCGGAGCTACCTTTTTC CSASSTSGATFF
TRBJ2-1 TRBV28 . many TGTGCCAGCTCCCCCGGTGGGGCCTACAATGAGCAGTTCTTC CASSPGGAYNEQFF
TRBJ2-2 TRBV4-1 TRBD1 many TGCGCCAGCAGCCAAGATTTGAGACAGGGGGGCAACACCGGGGAGCTGTTTTTT CASSQDLRQGGNTGELFF
TRBJ1-1 TRBV29-1 TRBD1 . TGCAGCGCACCAGGACAGGGGGCTGCTTTCTTT CSAPGQGAAFF
TRBJ2-7 TRBV7-9 TRBD2 few TGTGCCAGCAGCCCTAACGGACTAGCGGGAGACTACGAGCAGTACTTC CASSPNGLAGDYEQYF
TRBJ2-7 TRBV7-9 . many TGTGCCAGCAGCTCCGGGACTGCCTCCTACGAGCAGTACTTC CASSSGTASYEQYF
TRBJ2-2 TRBV24-1 . many TGTGCCACCAGTGAGGCGTCCAACACCGGGGAGCTGTTTTTT CATSEASNTGELFF
TRBJ1-2 TRBV19 TRBD1 few TGTGCCAGTAGCCCCGGGACAGGGTACTATGGCTACACCTTC CASSPGTGYYGYTF
TRBJ2-3 TRBV5-1 TRBD2 . TGCGCCAGCAGCCGGAAAGCGAACGTAGCGGGCCCCGCAGATACGCAGTATTTT CASSRKANVAGPADTQYF
TRBJ2-3 TRBV3-1 TRBD2 many TGTGCCAGCAGCCACGGGACTAGATACGATACGCAGTATTTT CASSHGTRYDTQYF
TRBJ2-2 TRBV9 TRBD1 many TGTGCCAGCAGCACCTCCTCCTTACCGGGACAGGGAAACACCGGGGAGCTGTTTTTT CASSTSSLPGQGNTGELFF
TRBJ1-4 TRBV4-1 TRBD1 few TGCGCCAGCAGCCCTGGACAGGGGGCAACTAATGAAAAACTGTTTTTT CASSPGQGATNEKLFF
TRBJ2-1 TRBV20-1 . many TGCAGTGCTAGAGTAGCAGCCTACAATGAGCAGTTCTTC CSARVAAYNEQFF
TRBJ1-4 TRBV27 TRBD1 . TGTGCCAGCAGTTGGGGGACAGGTGAAAAACTGTTTTTT CASSWGTGEKLFF
TRBJ2-7 TRBV19 TRBD2 many TGTGCCAGTAGTATGGACCCCAGCGGGAGATCCTACGAGCAGTACTTC CASSMDPSGRSYEQYF
TRBJ1-6 TRBV20-1 . many TGCAGTGCTAGAGGGCAGGAGAATTCACCCCTCCACTTT CSARGQENSPLHF
TRBJ1-2 TRBV20-1 . few TGCGTCGGCAGGGGTTCCTATGGCTACACCTTC CVGRGSYGYTF
TRBJ2-3 TRBV20-1 . many TGCAGTGCTAGAGATCCCCTGAATACGCAGTATTTT CSARDPLNTQYF
TRBJ2-7 TRBV5-1 . many TGCGCCAGCAGCTTGGGAGCAGACTCCTACGAGCAGTACTTC CASSLGADSYEQYF
TRBJ1-5 TRBV6-2/TRBV6-3 . few TGTGCCAGCAGTTATGGGGGCCCGAGCAATCAGCCCCAGCATTTT CASSYGGPSNQPQHF